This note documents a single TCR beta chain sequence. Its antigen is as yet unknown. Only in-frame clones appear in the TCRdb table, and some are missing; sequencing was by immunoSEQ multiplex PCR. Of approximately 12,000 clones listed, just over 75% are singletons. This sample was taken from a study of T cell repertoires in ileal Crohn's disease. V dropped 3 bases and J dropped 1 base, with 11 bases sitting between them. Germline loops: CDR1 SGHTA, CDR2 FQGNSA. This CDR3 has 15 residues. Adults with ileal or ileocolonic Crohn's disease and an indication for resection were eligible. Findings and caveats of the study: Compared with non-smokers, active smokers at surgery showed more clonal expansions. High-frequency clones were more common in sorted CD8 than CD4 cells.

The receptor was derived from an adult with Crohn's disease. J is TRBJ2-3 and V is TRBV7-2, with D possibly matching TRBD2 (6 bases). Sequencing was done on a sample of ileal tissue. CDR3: CASSFSGSRTDTQYF. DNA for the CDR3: TGTGCCAGCAGCTTTAGCGGATCTCGCACAGATACGCAGTATTTT.